What follows are 18 T cell receptor beta chains derived from one specimen sequenced in a study of cytomegalovirus exposure and HLA in healthy donors. Measured with immunoSEQ multiplex PCR; TCRdb has only the in-frame clones, and not every one. The table lists 99,000 or so clones, about 88% of them singletons. Sequenced sample: PBMCs. All receptors derive from a woman aged 18-35 years in good health and CMV-seropositive.

The V gene is TRBV18, the J gene TRBJ1-2, with 7 bases that match TRBD1. V was pared by 1 base and J by 8 bases, with 4 bases of the junction left unmatched. Germline V gives CDR1 KGHSH, CDR2 LQKENI. This CDR3 spans 13 amino acids. The CDR3 DNA reads TGTGCCAGCTCACCACGGGAAGGGGGCGGCTACACCTTC. Residues: CASSPREGGGYTF. Looking up the rest from reference TRBV18 and TRBJ1-2 gives the full variable domain: NAGVMQNPRHLVRRRGQEARLRCSPMKGHSHVYWYRQLPEEGLKFMVYLQKENIIDESGMPKERFSAEFPKEGPSILRIQQVVRGDSAAYFCASSPREGGGYTFGSGTRLTVV.

The chain employs TRBV7-3 and TRBJ2-5; tentatively, D is TRBD2 (6 bases). CDR3 length: 15 amino acids. CDR1 is SGHTA and CDR2 is FQGTGA in the germline V gene. Trimming stripped 8 bases from V and 2 bases from J, with 18 bases between. For the CDR3, the DNA is TGTGCCAGCTCCCCTTGGAGGAGGGTTCAAGAGACCCAGTACTTC. Encoded protein: CASSPWRRVQETQYF.

The CDR3 sequence is CAIGASEETQYF. The CDR3 DNA is TGTGCCATCGGGGCCTCGGAAGAGACCCAGTACTTC. This rearrangement joins TRBV10-3 to TRBJ2-5; maybe TRBD1 (5 bases). V was shortened by 8 bases and J by 3 bases, with 10 bases between the two germline ends. The germline V gene encodes CDR1 ENHRY and CDR2 SYGVKD. This CDR3 has 12 amino acids.

There are a few counts of this clone. The chain combines TRBV29-1 with TRBJ2-5, with 7 bases identical to TRBD1. The V gene end was trimmed by 6 bases and the J gene end by 5 bases; junction bases not matched to a gene: 9. The CDR3 consists of 13 residues. Germline assignment: CDR1 SQVTM and CDR2 ANQGSEA. The CDR3 nucleotides are TGCAGCGTGGGCGACAGGGCATTGGAGACCCAGTACTTC. Its protein product is CSVGDRALETQYF.

The CDR3 spells CASSRLAGGTDTQYF. For the CDR3, the DNA is TGTGCCAGCAGTCGACTAGCGGGGGGGACAGATACGCAGTATTTT. The rearrangement links TRBV27 to TRBJ2-3; TRBD2 matches 14 bases. The trim removed 5 bases at V and 3 bases at J, leaving 1 base unmatched. Per germline, CDR1 MNHEY and CDR2 SMNVEV (reference sequence). The CDR3 spans 15 residues.

The rearrangement uses TRBV27 and TRBJ2-7, with D unclear. Germline assignment: CDR1 MNHEY and CDR2 SMNVEV (reference sequence). The V end lost 5 bases, the J end lost 1 base, and 12 bases lay between the germline ends. The CDR3 consists of 14 residues. Here the CDR3 reads CASSPSTVSYEQYF. For the CDR3, the DNA is TGTGCCAGCAGTCCCTCCACGGTTTCCTACGAGCAGTACTTC.

The chain has TRBV28 and TRBJ2-3, with unresolved D. Germline V lookup: CDR1 MDHEN, CDR2 SYDVKM. This CDR3 has 15 amino acids. V lost 1 base and J 6 bases, leaving 14 bases between the germline ends. The CDR3 loop is CASSLYVARSDTQYF. The DNA of the CDR3 is TGTGCCAGCAGTTTATATGTCGCTAGGTCTGATACGCAGTATTTT.

The chain links TRBV19 to TRBJ1-1; no firm D call. CDR1 is LNHDA, CDR2 SQIVND, per germline (reference sequence). CDR3 length equals 17 residues. V dropped 3 bases and J dropped 3 bases, with 20 bases sitting between them. CDR3: CASSINGGPGRYTEAFF. CDR3 nucleotides: TGTGCCAGTAGTATTAATGGAGGGCCCGGGCGGTACACTGAAGCTTTCTTT.

The J gene is TRBJ2-7, the V gene TRBV4-1; TRBD1 might be the D (6 bases). The V end lost 5 bases, the J end lost 2 bases, and 10 bases lay between the germline ends. The V gene's germline CDR1 is MGHRA and CDR2 YSYEKL. The CDR3 covers 13 residues. CDR3 residues: CASSGQGTYEQYF. Written as DNA, the CDR3 is TGCGCCAGCAGCGGGCAGGGGACCTACGAGCAGTACTTC.

The V gene is TRBV7-9, the J gene TRBJ1-5; a possible D gene is TRBD1 (5 bases). The length of the CDR3 is 14 residues. Trimming took off 1 base at V and 7 bases at J, with 11 bases between the two ends. Germline CDR1 SEHNR, CDR2 FQNEAQ (reference sequence). CDR3 sequence reads: CASSLGTRLQPQHF. The CDR3 nucleotides read TGTGCCAGCAGCTTAGGGACAAGGCTCCAGCCCCAGCATTTT.

In DNA, the CDR3 is TGTGCCAGCAGCTCGAGACCGGGAAACGGAGACACTGAAGCTTTCTTT. Its translation: CASSSRPGNGDTEAFF. V and J are TRBV27 and TRBJ1-1; D unclear. The CDR3 covers 16 residues. The germline V gene has CDR1 MNHEY and CDR2 SMNVEV (reference sequence). Trimming stripped 6 bases from V and 3 bases from J, with 20 bases between.

This rearrangement joins TRBV7-2 to TRBJ1-1; no clear D gene. CDR1 SGHTA and CDR2 FQGNSA come from the germline V gene. The ends were cut back, 5 bases at V and 11 bases at J, with 15 bases in the middle. This CDR3 spans 12 amino acids. The CDR3 nucleotides read TGTGCCAGCAGCCAAGGACTTCGCCGGGCTTTCTTT. Protein: CASSQGLRRAFF.

V gene TRBV6-5 combines with J gene TRBJ1-2; the D gene is possibly TRBD1 (6 bases). Trimming removed 7 bases from V and 4 bases from J, with 13 bases in between. This CDR3 comprises 13 residues. Germline V gene lookup returns CDR1 MNHEY and CDR2 SVGAGI. The CDR3 sequence is CASNPTGPYGYTF. CDR3 DNA sequence: TGTGCCAGCAACCCGACAGGTCCCTATGGCTACACCTTC.

V usage is TRBV13 and J usage is TRBJ2-1; TRBD2 might be the D (5 bases). Germline V gene lookup returns CDR1 PRHDT and CDR2 FYEKMQ (reference sequence). This CDR3 has 17 amino acids. The V end lost 5 bases, the J end lost 5 bases, and 22 bases lay between the germline ends. CDR3 protein: CASSPGRLPTMHNEQFF. As DNA, the CDR3 is TGTGCCAGCAGCCCAGGACGACTACCAACGATGCACAATGAGCAGTTCTTC. Full variable domain (rest looked up from reference TRBV13 and TRBJ2-1): AAGVIQSPRHLIKEKRETATLKCYPIPRHDTVYWYQQGPGQDPQFLISFYEKMQSDKGSIPDRFSAQQFSDYHSELNMSSLELGDSALYFCASSPGRLPTMHNEQFFGPGTRLTVL.

The chain joins TRBV6-1 to TRBJ1-5; TRBD1 is a possible D gene (6 bases). The CDR3 has 16 residues. Germline CDR1 reads MNHNS; CDR2 reads SASEGT. V was pared by 2 bases and J by 1 base, with 12 bases between. The CDR3 bases are TGTGCCAGCAGTGAAAACAGGGAGCGGAGCAATCAGCCCCAGCATTTT. The encoded protein is CASSENRERSNQPQHF.

This chain links TRBV28 with TRBJ2-7; D remains unclear. CDR3 length: 11 amino acids. Germline loops: CDR1 MDHEN, CDR2 SYDVKM. V lost 4 bases and J lost 3, with 4 bases in between. The CDR3 nucleotides read TGTGCCAGCAGTTCGAGCTACGAGCAGTACTTC. It encodes CASSSSYEQYF.

This clone is deemed medium-sized. The chain's CDR3 is CSVALASHYEQYF. The CDR3 nucleotides read TGCAGCGTTGCACTAGCATCACACTACGAGCAGTACTTC. This chain joins TRBV29-1 and TRBJ2-7; D possibly corresponds to TRBD2 (6 bases). This CDR3 region has 13 residues. The V end was cut by 4 bases, the J end by 3 bases, with 13 bases between. The V gene's germline CDR1 is SQVTM and CDR2 ANQGSEA.

This clone has just a few counts. The J gene is TRBJ1-2, the V gene TRBV27, with D unresolved. V lost 9 bases to trimming and J lost 6 bases, with 11 bases between them. Germline values: CDR1 MNHEY, CDR2 SMNVEV (reference sequence). This CDR3 contains 11 residues. The CDR3 reads CASWGGNGYTF. The DNA for the CDR3 is TGTGCCAGTTGGGGAGGGAATGGCTACACCTTC.